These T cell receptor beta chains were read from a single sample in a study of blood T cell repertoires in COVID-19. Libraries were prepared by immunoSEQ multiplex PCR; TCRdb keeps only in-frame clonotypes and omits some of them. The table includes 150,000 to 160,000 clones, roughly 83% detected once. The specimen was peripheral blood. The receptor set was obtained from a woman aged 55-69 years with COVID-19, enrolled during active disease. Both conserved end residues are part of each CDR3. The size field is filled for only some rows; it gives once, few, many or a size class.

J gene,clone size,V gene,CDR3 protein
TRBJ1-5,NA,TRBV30,CAWSVGGSNQPQHF
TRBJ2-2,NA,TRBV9,CASSVVGQPAGELFF
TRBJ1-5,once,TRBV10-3,CAIRDRGESPQHF
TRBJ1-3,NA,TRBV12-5,CASGARRQGATGNTIYF
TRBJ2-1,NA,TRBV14,CASSQDFGTSGRVFYNEQFF
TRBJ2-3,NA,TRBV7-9,CASSSGTSGADTQYF
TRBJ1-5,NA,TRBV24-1,CATTPRGNNQPQHF
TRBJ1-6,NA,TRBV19,CASSVDRTNSPLHF
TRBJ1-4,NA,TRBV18,CASSPVEGEKLFF
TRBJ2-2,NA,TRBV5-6,CASSLDGGRAFTGELFF
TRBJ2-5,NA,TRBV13,CASSLASLQETQYF
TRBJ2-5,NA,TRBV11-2,CASSSGTYETQYF
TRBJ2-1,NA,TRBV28,CASSWTGYNEQFF
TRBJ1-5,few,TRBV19,CASSIMRVPNQPQHF
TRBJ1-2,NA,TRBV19,CASSRGSSDYGYTF
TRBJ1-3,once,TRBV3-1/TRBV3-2,CASSPPSYSGNTIYF
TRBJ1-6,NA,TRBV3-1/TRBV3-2,CASSQGSGRGNSPLHF
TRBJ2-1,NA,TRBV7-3,CASSLTAGQYNEQFF
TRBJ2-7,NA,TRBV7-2,CASSIYRGSSYEQYF
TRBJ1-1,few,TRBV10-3,CAISERGTEAFF
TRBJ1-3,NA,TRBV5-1,CASSPQYSGNTIYF
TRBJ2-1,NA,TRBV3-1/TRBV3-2,CASSQASGRSEQFF
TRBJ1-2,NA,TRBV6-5,CASSYTGQINYGYTF
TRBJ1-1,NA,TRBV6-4,CASSEDRDTEAFF
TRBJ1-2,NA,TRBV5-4,CASSLSAGYGYTF
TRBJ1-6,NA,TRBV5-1,CASSLAPDNSPLHF
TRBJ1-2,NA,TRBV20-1,CSASPTGKANYGYTF
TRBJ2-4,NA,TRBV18,CASSPTHLAKNIQYF
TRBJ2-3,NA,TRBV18,CASSPITGGTDTQYF
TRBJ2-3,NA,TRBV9,CASSVTRTSTDTQYF
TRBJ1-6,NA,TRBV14,CASSQHLPLGGSPLHF
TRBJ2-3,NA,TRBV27,CASSPLTTSGGTDTQYF
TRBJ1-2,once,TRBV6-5,CGAGDPYGYTF
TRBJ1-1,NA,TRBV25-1,CASSAPQMNTEAFF
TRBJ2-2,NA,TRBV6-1,CASSAGTGGFGGELFF
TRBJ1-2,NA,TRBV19,CASSTQGTGSYGYTF
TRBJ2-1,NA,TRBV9,CASSPQASGVGVEQFF
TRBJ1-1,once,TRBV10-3,CAISVGQRSRNTEAFF
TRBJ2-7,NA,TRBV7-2,CASSLATSGRQGEQYF
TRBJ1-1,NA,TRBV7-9,CASRNNRGLNTEAFF
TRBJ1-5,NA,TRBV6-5,CASSYGGANQPQHF
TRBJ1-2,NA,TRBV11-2,CASSLDPRAGGFKGYTF
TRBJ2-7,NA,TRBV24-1,CATSDTTGASYEQYF
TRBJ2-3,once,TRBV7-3,CASSSVTSGASTDTQYF
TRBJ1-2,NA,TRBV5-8,CASSLPGNGYTF
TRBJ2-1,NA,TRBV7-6,CASSPLRGGQKINEQFF
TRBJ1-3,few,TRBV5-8,CASSLEGALGNTIYF
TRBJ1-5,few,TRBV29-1,CSVWTGDNQPQHF
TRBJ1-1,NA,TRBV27,CASRPYRDRATEAFF
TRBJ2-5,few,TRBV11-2,CASSLGASRQETQYF
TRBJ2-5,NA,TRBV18,CASTRGGQETQYF
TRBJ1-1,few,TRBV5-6,CASSLGRARGTEAFF
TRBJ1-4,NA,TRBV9,CASSVGVQGAREKLFF
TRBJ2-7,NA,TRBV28,CASSPAGVPYF
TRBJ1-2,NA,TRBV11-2,CASRMDRVSSGYTF
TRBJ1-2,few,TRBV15,CATRSPRGAEGYTF
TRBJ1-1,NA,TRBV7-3,CASSLGGPGEAFF
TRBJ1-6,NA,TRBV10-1,CATSPVRDRAIYNSPLHF
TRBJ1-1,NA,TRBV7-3,CASSLQPAGVEYGAFF